This TCR beta chain was captured in a study of T cell responses to AZD1222 COVID-19 vaccine. Notes on this clone: The antigen is not known.

Sequencing was performed with immunoSEQ multiplex PCR; in TCRdb, only in-frame clones are kept and a portion is missing. The data show 150,000 or so clones, 80% to 95% seen once. Germline CDR1 LNHNV, CDR2 YYDKDF (reference sequence). The CDR3 has 15 amino acids. Deletions cut 0 bases from V and 6 bases from J, with 14 bases between. Study-level results: Just 5 to 7 people given AZD1222 tested seropositive at baseline. In all cases, repertoires were sampled only after the peak T cell response. Among the donors, most were white British and more were female, and clonal diversity was possibly underestimated.

The V call is TRBV15, the J call TRBJ1-2; D is unclear. The sample in question was peripheral blood, obtained 28 days after the second AZD1222 dose. The sequence was collected from an adult who received the AZD1222 COVID-19 vaccine. The CDR3 reads CATSRDYNSPNGYTF. For the CDR3, the DNA is TGTGCCACCAGCAGAGATTATAACTCCCCCAATGGCTACACCTTC.